One sample yielded the 15 T cell receptor beta chains listed below, sequenced in a study of cytomegalovirus exposure and HLA in healthy donors. With 60 Vbeta and 13 Jbeta primers, the PCR was carried out. The repertoire was sequenced with immunoSEQ multiplex PCR; TCRdb's copy has only in-frame clones and lacks some. Among almost 200,000 clones listed, almost 85% were seen once. The specimen sequenced was PBMCs. These receptors came from a woman aged 45 to 65 in good health and CMV-seronegative.

V usage is TRBV9 and J usage is TRBJ2-2; 12 bases match TRBD2. With 4 bases clipped from V and 4 bases from J, the junction kept 11 bases outside the gene matches. Per the germline V gene, CDR1 is SGDLS and CDR2 is YYNGEE. The CDR3 runs to 18 residues. CDR3 DNA: TGTGCCAGCAGCCCAAGACTAGCGGGAGTGGGGAGCACCGGGGAGCTGTTTTTT. Amino acid sequence: CASSPRLAGVGSTGELFF.

This clone was detected a few times. The chain couples TRBV28 to TRBJ1-4; D perhaps matches TRBD1 (5 bases). Germline assignment: CDR1 MDHEN and CDR2 SYDVKM. The CDR3 runs to 12 residues. V was clipped by 6 bases and J by 8 bases, with 10 bases between them. CDR3 sequence: CASSPRGEKLFF. Written as DNA, the CDR3 is TGTGCCAGCAGCCCAAGGGGCGAAAAACTGTTTTTT.

The chain has TRBV4-1 and TRBJ2-3; TRBD2 matches 7 bases. After removal of 4 bases from V and 2 bases from J, the junction contained 3 bases not matched to a gene. From germline, CDR1 is MGHRA and CDR2 YSYEKL. The length of the CDR3 is 14 residues. CDR3 DNA sequence: TGCGCCAGCAGCCCTGCGGGAGACACAGATACGCAGTATTTT. It codes for CASSPAGDTDTQYF.

The CDR3 loop is CASSLRSVLRNEQFF. The DNA of the CDR3 is TGTGCCAGCAGTTTAAGAAGCGTCCTGAGGAATGAGCAGTTCTTC. The V gene is TRBV27, the J gene TRBJ2-1; D gene uncertain. V was trimmed by 2 bases and J by 7 bases, leaving 15 bases between them. Germline-derived CDR1 and CDR2 are MNHEY and SMNVEV (reference sequence). This CDR3 is built from 15 residues.

This clone showed up just a few times. V gene TRBV7-2 combines with J gene TRBJ2-7; 7 positions match TRBD1. The V gene end was trimmed by 2 bases and the J gene end by 2 bases; junction bases not matched to a gene: 9. The CDR3 runs to 16 residues. CDR1 and CDR2 from the germline V gene are SGHTA and FQGNSA. This CDR3 reads CASSLQVRDSPYEQYF. CDR3 DNA sequence: TGTGCCAGCAGCTTACAAGTAAGGGACAGCCCCTACGAGCAGTACTTC.

The chain couples TRBV19 to TRBJ2-7; a possible D gene is TRBD2 (6 bases). The germline CDR1 and CDR2 sequences are LNHDA and SQIVND (reference sequence). Between the trimmed V and J ends, which lost 1 base and 2 bases, there was a span of 12 bases. The CDR3 totals 15 residues. The CDR3 nucleotides read TGTGCCAGTAGTATAGTCGGGGGAGCCCCCTACGAGCAGTACTTC. Translated: CASSIVGGAPYEQYF.

The gene calls are TRBV27 and TRBJ2-1; D might be TRBD2 (5 bases). V was shortened by 5 bases and J by 6 bases, with 14 bases between the two germline ends. The CDR3 sequence is 14 residues long. Germline CDR1 and CDR2: MNHEY and SMNVEV (reference sequence). The CDR3 DNA reads TGTGCCAGCAGTAGCCGGACTTACTCCAATGAGCAGTTCTTC. Amino acid sequence: CASSSRTYSNEQFF.

The gene calls are TRBV30 and TRBJ2-7; 9 nucleotides match TRBD1. In germline, CDR1 is GTSNPN, CDR2 SVGIG (reference sequence). The CDR3 is made up of 15 amino acids. Trimming removed 3 bases from V and 3 bases from J; junction bases left unmatched: 9. This CDR3 is CAWRKTGTGIYEQYF. As DNA, the CDR3 is TGTGCCTGGAGAAAGACCGGGACAGGGATCTACGAGCAGTACTTC.

A few counts support this clone. V gene TRBV6-5 combines with J gene TRBJ1-1; no clear D. Per germline, CDR1 MNHEY and CDR2 SVGAGI. The CDR3 length is 15 residues. Deletions cut 0 bases from V and 2 bases from J, with 10 bases between. CDR3: CASSYSRRSNTEAFF. The DNA of the CDR3 is TGTGCCAGCAGTTACTCGAGACGGAGTAACACTGAAGCTTTCTTT.

This clone is a singleton in its sample. This chain connects TRBV5-4 to TRBJ2-7, with 9 bases lining up with TRBD2. CDR1 SGHNT and CDR2 YYREEE come from the germline V gene (reference sequence). The CDR3 is 16 residues long. The V segment lost 4 bases and the J segment 2 bases; nucleotides outside the gene matches: 10. CDR3 DNA: TGTGCCAGCAGCAAAAAGCGGGAGGAACCTACCTACGAGCAGTACTTC. Its protein product is CASSKKREEPTYEQYF.

The chain has TRBV2 and TRBJ2-3; the match to TRBD2 covers 16 bases. CDR3 size: 15 residues. The junction had 4 bases not matched to a gene; V was cut back by 7 bases and J by 6 bases. The germline CDR1 and CDR2 sequences are SNHLY and FYNNEI. CDR3 in amino acids: CASTGLAGGHDTQYF. CDR3 sequence (DNA): TGTGCCAGCACGGGACTAGCGGGAGGGCACGATACGCAGTATTTT.

The genes are TRBV7-6 and TRBJ1-1, with 7 bases lining up with TRBD1. J was trimmed by 7 bases and V by 0 bases; bases with no gene match: 2. The CDR3 totals 13 residues. Germline-derived CDR1 and CDR2 are SGHVS and FNYEAQ. The CDR3 here is CASSLAQGVEAFF. The CDR3 DNA is TGTGCCAGCAGCTTAGCGCAGGGGGTTGAAGCTTTCTTT.

V gene TRBV13 combines with J gene TRBJ1-1, with a tentative D call TRBD1 (6 bases). The CDR3 is made up of 14 amino acids. CDR1 is PRHDT, CDR2 FYEKMQ, per germline (reference sequence). V was shortened by 5 bases and J by 3 bases, with 13 bases between the two germline ends. As DNA, the CDR3 is TGTGCCAGCAGCCCGCCCCCAGGGGACACTGAAGCTTTCTTT. Translation: CASSPPPGDTEAFF. The full variable domain, its missing parts supplied by reference TRBV13 and TRBJ1-1, is AAGVIQSPRHLIKEKRETATLKCYPIPRHDTVYWYQQGPGQDPQFLISFYEKMQSDKGSIPDRFSAQQFSDYHSELNMSSLELGDSALYFCASSPPPGDTEAFFGQGTRLTVV.

Here the CDR3 DNA reads TGTGCCAGCAGCCTCACCGCTAGCGGGAGGTTTAATGAGCAGTTCTTC. This gives the protein CASSLTASGRFNEQFF. The V gene is TRBV7-3, the J gene TRBJ2-1, with 11 positions matching TRBD2. Germline CDR1 is SGHTA and CDR2 is FQGTGA. This CDR3 has 16 amino acids. V gave up 5 bases and J gave up 7 bases; unmatched junction bases: 10.

The V gene is TRBV28, the J gene TRBJ2-1; D call uncertain. Germline V gene lookup returns CDR1 MDHEN and CDR2 SYDVKM. The germline V and J ends were trimmed by 4 bases and 4 bases, with 2 bases remaining between them. The CDR3 length is 11 residues. The chain's CDR3 is CASSSYNEQFF. Written as DNA, the CDR3 is TGTGCCAGCAGTTCTTACAATGAGCAGTTCTTC. Filled out from reference TRBV28 and TRBJ2-1, the complete variable domain reads DVKVTQSSRYLVKRTGEKVFLECVQDMDHENMFWYRQDPGLGLRLIYFSYDVKMKEKGDIPEGYSVSREKKERFSLILESASTNQTSMYLCASSSYNEQFFGPGTRLTVL.